The clone carrying this T cell receptor beta chain has ten or more counts. The sample comes from a study of T cell repertoires in cytomegalovirus infection. Study-level information: An indication of both CMV infection and matching HLA type came from public TCR beta signatures.

J was trimmed by 2 bases and V by 1 base; bases with no gene match: 0. From germline, CDR1 is LGHNT and CDR2 FRNRAP. This CDR3 spans 16 amino acids. TCRdb reprocessed the reads with MiXCR, giving one entry per CDR3 protein. The sample includes 740,000 or so distinct CDR3 sequences, less than 40% of them seen just once. The chain is built from TRBV12-5 and TRBJ2-1, with 12 bases lining up with TRBD2. Sequencing input: PBMCs. The clonotype comes from a human donor in good health (CMV status not recorded). Some clones in this sample may be carry-over from other donors' samples. CDR3 region: CASGLGTSGTYNEQFF. The CDR3 DNA reads TGTGCTAGTGGTTTGGGGACTAGCGGGACCTACAATGAGCAGTTCTTC.